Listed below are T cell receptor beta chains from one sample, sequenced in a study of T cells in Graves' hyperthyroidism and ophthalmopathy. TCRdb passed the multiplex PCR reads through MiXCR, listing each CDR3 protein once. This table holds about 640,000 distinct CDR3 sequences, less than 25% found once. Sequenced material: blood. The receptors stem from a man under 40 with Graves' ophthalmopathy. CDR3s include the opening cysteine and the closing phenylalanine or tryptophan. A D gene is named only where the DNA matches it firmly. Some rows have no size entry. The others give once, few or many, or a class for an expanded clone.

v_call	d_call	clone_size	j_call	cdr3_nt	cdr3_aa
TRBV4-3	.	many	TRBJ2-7	TGCGCCAGCAGCCAACTTTCAGGGCAAGCCTACGAGCAGTACTTC	CASSQLSGQAYEQYF
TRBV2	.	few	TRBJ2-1	TGTGCCAGCAGGAGGGCGAGAAATGAGCAGTTCTTC	CASRRARNEQFF
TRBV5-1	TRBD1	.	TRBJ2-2	TGCGCCAGCAGCTTCAGGGGACAGGGTGGCACCGGGGAGCTGTTTTTT	CASSFRGQGGTGELFF
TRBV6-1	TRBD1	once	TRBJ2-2	TGTGCCAGCAGTGAAATCGGGACAGGGAACACCGGGGAGCTGTTTTTT	CASSEIGTGNTGELFF
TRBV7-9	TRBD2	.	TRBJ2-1	TGTGCCAGCAGCTTATACGGGGCGGGAGGGCCCAATGAGCAGTTCTTC	CASSLYGAGGPNEQFF
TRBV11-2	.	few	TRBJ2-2	TGTGCCAGCAGTTACTCACTAGCGAACACCGGGGAGCTGTTTTTT	CASSYSLANTGELFF
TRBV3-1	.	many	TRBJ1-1	TGTGCCAGCAGCACCACAGAAAACACTGAAGCTTTCTTT	CASSTTENTEAFF
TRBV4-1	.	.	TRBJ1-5	TGCGCCAGCAGCCAAGAGGGGACGGGTTATCAGCCCCAGCATTTT	CASSQEGTGYQPQHF
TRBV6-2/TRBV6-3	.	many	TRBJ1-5	TGTGCCAGCACCAGAGTGGGGGGTCAGCCCCAGCATTTT	CASTRVGGQPQHF
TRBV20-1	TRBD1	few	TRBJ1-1	TGCAGTGCCCGGCAGGGACAGATGAACACTGAAGCTTTCTTT	CSARQGQMNTEAFF
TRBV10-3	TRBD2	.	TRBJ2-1	TGTGCCATCAGCCATCTTATAGCGGGAGAGAACAATGAGCAGTTCTTC	CAISHLIAGENNEQFF
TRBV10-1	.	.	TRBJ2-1	TGCGCCAGCAGTCCAGGGGTATCGAAACACAATGAGCAGTTCTTC	CASSPGVSKHNEQFF
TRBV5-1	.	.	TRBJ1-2	TGCGCCAGCAGCTTGGTGATTGGACCGGAGAGTGACTATGGCTACACCTTC	CASSLVIGPESDYGYTF
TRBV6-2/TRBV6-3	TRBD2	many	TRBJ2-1	TGTGCCAGCCGCCGAACCGGGACTAGCGACAACAATGAGCAGTTCTTC	CASRRTGTSDNNEQFF
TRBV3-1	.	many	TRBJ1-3	TGTGCCAGCAGCCAAGAGATGGTAGAGCTAAACACCATATATTTT	CASSQEMVELNTIYF
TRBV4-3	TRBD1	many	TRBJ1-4	TGCGCCAGCAGCCAAGACGGGACAGGGGGCCCTAATGAAAAACTGTTTTTT	CASSQDGTGGPNEKLFF
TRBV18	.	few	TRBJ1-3	TGTGCCAGCTCACCAGATGGGGGAATCACCATATATTTT	CASSPDGGITIYF
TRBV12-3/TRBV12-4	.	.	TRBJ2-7	TGTGCCAGCAGGACACTAGGGTTCCACGAGCAGTACTTC	CASRTLGFHEQYF
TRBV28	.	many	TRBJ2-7	TGTGCCAGTTGCCCCAGGGGTGAATCCTACGAGCAGTACTTC	CASCPRGESYEQYF
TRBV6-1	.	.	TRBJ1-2	TGTGCCAGCAGAGATCCAGGGCAATCCAACTATGGCTACACCTTC	CASRDPGQSNYGYTF
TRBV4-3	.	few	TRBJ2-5	TGCGCCAGCAGCCAAGATCAAGGGGGGGGGGCCCAGTACTTC	CASSQDQGGGAQYF
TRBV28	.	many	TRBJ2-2	TGTGCCAGCAGTTTGACTTGGAGGGAGTCGCGAACCGGGGAGCTGTTTTTT	CASSLTWRESRTGELFF
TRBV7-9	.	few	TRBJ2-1	TGTGCCACTCTAGACGGATTCTATCCCTACAATGAGCAGTTCTTC	CATLDGFYPYNEQFF
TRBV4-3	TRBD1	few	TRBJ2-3	TGCGCCAGCAGCCATATGAGGGGGCCAGCTGATACGCAGTATTTT	CASSHMRGPADTQYF
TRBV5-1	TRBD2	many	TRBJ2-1	TGCGCCAGCAGCCCCCGGGACGGGGGGAATGAGCAGTTCTTC	CASSPRDGGNEQFF
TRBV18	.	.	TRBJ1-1	TGTGCCAGCTCACCACTTAAGGGAACGAACACTGAAGCTTTCTTT	CASSPLKGTNTEAFF
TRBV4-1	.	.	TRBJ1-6	TGCGCCAGCAGCCAAGATCCTCAGGGCGCCTATAATTCACCCCTCCACTTT	CASSQDPQGAYNSPLHF
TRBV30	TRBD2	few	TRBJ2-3	TGTGCCTGGAGTCGACTAGCGGGAGCGATAGATACGCAGTATTTT	CAWSRLAGAIDTQYF
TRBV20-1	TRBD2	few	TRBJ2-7	TGCAGTGCTAGAGGGGTTAGCGGGAACCTCTACGAGCAGTACTTC	CSARGVSGNLYEQYF